The rows below give T cell receptor beta chains drawn from one sample of a study of cytomegalovirus exposure and HLA in healthy donors. Clones were read by immunoSEQ multiplex PCR, and TCRdb kept only the in-frame ones, dropping some. The sample holds 150,000 to 200,000 clones; roughly 87% are singletons and the top ten take about 0.24%. The sequenced sample consisted of PBMCs. The receptor set was obtained from a girl under three years old in good health and CMV-seronegative. Each CDR3 is given with its conserved first and last residue. Fields, in order: J gene, V gene, CDR3 protein.

>TRBJ2-1|TRBV19
CASSIVLAGWSSYNEQFF
>TRBJ2-7|TRBV4-1
CASSQRYRGLDEQYF
>TRBJ2-3|TRBV6-9
CARIRDSPCQDTQYF
>TRBJ2-5|TRBV5-4
CASSARDYQETQYF
>TRBJ1-1|TRBV4-1
CASSQDGQNTEAFF
>TRBJ2-1|TRBV30
CAWRLGPEQFF
>TRBJ1-2|TRBV2
CASSEGSNYGYTF
>TRBJ1-2|TRBV4-3
CASSQDKIGTSHGYTF
>TRBJ2-7|TRBV18
CASSPILGQTQNEQYF
>TRBJ2-1|TRBV6-5
CASRLGGSSYNEQFF
>TRBJ2-3|TRBV29-1
CSVDVSSDTQYF
>TRBJ1-2|TRBV6-1
CASSPGRYGYTF
>TRBJ2-7|TRBV19
CASSPDRTSYEQYF
>TRBJ2-1|TRBV25-1
CASSRGLNNEQFF
>TRBJ1-2|TRBV6-5
CASSYSGGTYGYTF
>TRBJ2-2|TRBV7-3
CASSSGTGTGELFF
>TRBJ1-2|TRBV5-1
CASSLVGDRRKYTF
>TRBJ1-2|TRBV6-6
CASSLTTNYGYTF
>TRBJ1-3|TRBV10-3
CAISEKGESSGNTIYF
>TRBJ2-1|TRBV5-1
CASSFGDVSYNEQFF
>TRBJ1-6|TRBV15
CATSTLDSQNSPLHF
>TRBJ2-2|TRBV7-9
CASSYTKRDQGGNGELFF
>TRBJ2-1|TRBV4-1
CASSQEDWAVYNEQFF
>TRBJ1-5|TRBV7-2
CASSLDIDQPQHF
>TRBJ2-5|TRBV10-3
CAISPGQDKETQYF
>TRBJ2-4|TRBV6-5
CASRAGDKNIQYF
>TRBJ2-7|TRBV7-6
CASSLEVGTSASIDEQYF
>TRBJ2-7|TRBV6-6
CASSPHAAGVGQYF
>TRBJ1-5|TRBV19
CASSIDREGNQPQHF
>TRBJ2-5|TRBV7-8
CASSDTGTSRGETQYF
>TRBJ1-1|TRBV30
CAWSFGQGGTEAFF
>TRBJ2-3|TRBV11-1
CASSLGSGRATDTQYF
>TRBJ2-3|TRBV7-2
CASSGGASGGFGTQYF
>TRBJ1-5|TRBV11-3
CASSFGEGGVQPQHF
>TRBJ2-3|TRBV19
CASSQGHRSYTDTQYF
>TRBJ1-1|TRBV29-1
CSVAGQGYGEAFF
>TRBJ1-1|TRBV5-6
CASSRMVGWDTEAFF
>TRBJ1-2|TRBV19
CASSIPLRGRYGYTF
>TRBJ2-7|TRBV29-1
CSVVGDGGYEQYF
>TRBJ1-2|TRBV2
CASSRDRDDYGYTF
>TRBJ2-7|TRBV5-1
CASSRQESYEQYF